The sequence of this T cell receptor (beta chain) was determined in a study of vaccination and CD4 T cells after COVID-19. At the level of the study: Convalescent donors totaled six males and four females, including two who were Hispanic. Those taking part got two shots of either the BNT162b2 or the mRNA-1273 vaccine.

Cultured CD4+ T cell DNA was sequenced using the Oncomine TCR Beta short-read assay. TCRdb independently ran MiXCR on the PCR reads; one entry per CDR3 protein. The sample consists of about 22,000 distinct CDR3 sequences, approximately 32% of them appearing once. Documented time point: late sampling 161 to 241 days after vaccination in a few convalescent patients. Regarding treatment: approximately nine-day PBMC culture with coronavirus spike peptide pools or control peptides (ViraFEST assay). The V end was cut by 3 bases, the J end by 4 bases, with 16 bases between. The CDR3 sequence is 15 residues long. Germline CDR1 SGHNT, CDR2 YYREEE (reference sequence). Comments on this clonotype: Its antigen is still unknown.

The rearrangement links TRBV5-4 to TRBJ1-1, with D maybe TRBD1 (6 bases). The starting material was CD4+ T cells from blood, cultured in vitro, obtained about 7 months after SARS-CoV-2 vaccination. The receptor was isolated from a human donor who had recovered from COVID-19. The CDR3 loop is CASSSDSVVTTEAFF. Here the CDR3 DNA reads TGTGCCAGCAGCTCGGACAGCGTGGTGACCACTGAAGCTTTCTTT. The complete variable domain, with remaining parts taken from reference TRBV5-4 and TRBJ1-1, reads ETGVTQSPTHLIKTRGQQVTLRCSSQSGHNTVSWYQQALGQGPQFIFQYYREEENGRGNFPPRFSGLQFPNYSSELNVNALELDDSALYLCASSSDSVVTTEAFFGQGTRLTVV.